This T cell receptor beta chain was identified in a study of OX40 agonist ivuxolimab in advanced cancers. As for the study in general: Patients receiving dose escalation had hepatocellular carcinoma, melanoma, renal cell or head and neck cancer.

TCRdb's copy holds only in-frame clones and misses some; the assay was immunoSEQ multiplex PCR. The sample holds roughly 82,000 clones; roughly 83% are singletons and the top ten take around 0.84%. Germline CDR1 reads MNHNS; CDR2 reads SASEGT. Trimming cost V 4 bases and J 5 bases, with 14 bases left between them. The CDR3 is 14 amino acids. This chain joins TRBV6-1 and TRBJ2-5; D is ambiguous. This sequence was found in an adult with an advanced solid tumor such as melanoma, head and neck, liver or kidney cancer. The material was CD4+ or CD8+ T cells sorted from blood, obtained in a trial of the OX40 agonist ivuxolimab. The CDR3: CASSVNPIGETQYF. In DNA form, the CDR3 reads TGTGCCAGCAGTGTCAACCCGATTGGGGAGACCCAGTACTTC.